The rows below give T cell receptor beta chains drawn from one sample of a study of T cells in localized non-small cell lung cancer. Sequencing was performed with immunoSEQ multiplex PCR; in TCRdb, only in-frame clones are kept and a portion is missing. The sample yields some 140,000 clones, about 90% seen once. Sample: peripheral blood, taken before any cancer treatment. The receptors here all came from a female donor aged 60 or older with stage I lung adenocarcinoma. Each CDR3 is given with its conserved first and last residue. D genes are given only for firm matches. Clone sizes are given selectively: once, few, many, or a class where the clone is expanded.

CDR3 length: 14; J gene: TRBJ2-7; clone size: .; V gene: TRBV5-1; D gene: .; CDR3 DNA: TGCGCCAGCAGCTTGGTCGGGAGTCCCTACGAGCAGTACTTC; CDR3 protein: CASSLVGSPYEQYF
CDR3 length: 14; J gene: TRBJ1-2; clone size: .; V gene: TRBV19; D gene: .; CDR3 DNA: TGTGCCAGTAGTGTCCTCGGGGAACGCTATGGCTACACCTTC; CDR3 protein: CASSVLGERYGYTF
CDR3 length: 15; J gene: TRBJ2-7; clone size: .; V gene: TRBV5-5; D gene: .; CDR3 DNA: TGTGCCAGCAGCTTGGGTCCTCTGGGGTCCTACGAGCAGTACTTC; CDR3 protein: CASSLGPLGSYEQYF
CDR3 length: 14; J gene: TRBJ2-7; clone size: .; V gene: TRBV14; D gene: .; CDR3 DNA: TGTGCCAGCAGCCCGACCTGGGGTCTCTACGAGCAGTACTTC; CDR3 protein: CASSPTWGLYEQYF
CDR3 length: 17; J gene: TRBJ1-3; clone size: .; V gene: TRBV18; D gene: .; CDR3 DNA: TGTGCCAGCTCACCACTCTCGAGACAGTTCTCTGGAAACACCATATATTTT; CDR3 protein: CASSPLSRQFSGNTIYF
CDR3 length: 13; J gene: TRBJ2-1; clone size: .; V gene: TRBV6-5; D gene: .; CDR3 DNA: TGTGCCAGCAGGCAGACCAATCGGCCCATTTGGTTCTTC; CDR3 protein: CASRQTNRPIWFF
CDR3 length: 14; J gene: TRBJ1-1; clone size: .; V gene: TRBV28; D gene: .; CDR3 DNA: TGTGCCAGCATCTTAGGGGACGGGAACACTGAAGCTTTCTTT; CDR3 protein: CASILGDGNTEAFF
CDR3 length: 15; J gene: TRBJ2-1; clone size: .; V gene: TRBV7-8; D gene: TRBD2; CDR3 DNA: TGTGCCAGCAGCTTAGTCGGCGGGAGGGACAATGAGCAGTTCTTC; CDR3 protein: CASSLVGGRDNEQFF
CDR3 length: 15; J gene: TRBJ1-2; clone size: .; V gene: TRBV5-3; D gene: .; CDR3 DNA: TGTGCCAGAAGCTTGAAAGGACCCCCGCGGGATGGCTACACCTTC; CDR3 protein: CARSLKGPPRDGYTF
CDR3 length: 14; J gene: TRBJ1-1; clone size: .; V gene: TRBV7-9; D gene: .; CDR3 DNA: TGTGCCAGCAGCTTAGCGCAGGGGAACACTGAAGCTTTCTTT; CDR3 protein: CASSLAQGNTEAFF
CDR3 length: 17; J gene: TRBJ2-5; clone size: once; V gene: TRBV10-3; D gene: TRBD2; CDR3 DNA: TGTGCCATCAGTGGGGGGGGACTAGCGGGCTACCAAGAGACCCAGTACTTC; CDR3 protein: CAISGGGLAGYQETQYF
CDR3 length: 14; J gene: TRBJ2-3; clone size: .; V gene: TRBV7-9; D gene: .; CDR3 DNA: TGTGCCAGCAGCCACGACATCAGCACAGATACGCAGTATTTT; CDR3 protein: CASSHDISTDTQYF
CDR3 length: 14; J gene: TRBJ2-2; clone size: .; V gene: TRBV10-2; D gene: TRBD1; CDR3 DNA: TGCGCCAGCAGACAGGGGGCGGGTGTCGGGGAGCTGTTTTTT; CDR3 protein: CASRQGAGVGELFF
CDR3 length: 16; J gene: TRBJ2-2; clone size: .; V gene: TRBV2; D gene: .; CDR3 DNA: TGTGCCAGCAGTGAAGGAGGGCGTATTACCACCGGGGAGCTGTTTTTT; CDR3 protein: CASSEGGRITTGELFF
CDR3 length: 18; J gene: TRBJ2-1; clone size: .; V gene: TRBV10-1; D gene: TRBD2; CDR3 DNA: TGCGCCAGCAGTGACACACGGAGGGGACTAGCGGGATCCAGTGAGCAGTTCTTC; CDR3 protein: CASSDTRRGLAGSSEQFF
CDR3 length: 16; J gene: TRBJ2-7; clone size: .; V gene: TRBV11-2; D gene: .; CDR3 DNA: TGTGCCAGCAGCTTAGTGGGCCAGGGGAGCTCCTACGAGCAGTACTTC; CDR3 protein: CASSLVGQGSSYEQYF
CDR3 length: 12; J gene: TRBJ1-1; clone size: few; V gene: TRBV11-2; D gene: .; CDR3 DNA: TGTGCCAGCAGCCACAGGGTCACTGAAGCTTTCTTT; CDR3 protein: CASSHRVTEAFF
CDR3 length: 17; J gene: TRBJ2-3; clone size: .; V gene: TRBV21-1; D gene: .; CDR3 DNA: TGTGCCAGCAGCATAGGGATGGCTAGCGGACGCACAGATACGCAGTATTTT; CDR3 protein: CASSIGMASGRTDTQYF
CDR3 length: 14; J gene: TRBJ2-7; clone size: .; V gene: TRBV9; D gene: .; CDR3 DNA: TGTGCCAGCAGCCTAACGGATGGGATCTACGAGCAGTACTTC; CDR3 protein: CASSLTDGIYEQYF
CDR3 length: 11; J gene: TRBJ1-4; clone size: .; V gene: TRBV2; D gene: .; CDR3 DNA: TGTGCCTCCCGAGGAGGTGAAAAACTGTTTTTT; CDR3 protein: CASRGGEKLFF
CDR3 length: 14; J gene: TRBJ2-1; clone size: .; V gene: TRBV9; D gene: .; CDR3 DNA: TGTGCCAGCAGCGTGGAGGGACTTAACAATGAGCAGTTCTTC; CDR3 protein: CASSVEGLNNEQFF
CDR3 length: 13; J gene: TRBJ1-2; clone size: .; V gene: TRBV28; D gene: TRBD1; CDR3 DNA: TGTGCCAGCACCTTGACAGGGGGGTATGGCTACACCTTC; CDR3 protein: CASTLTGGYGYTF
CDR3 length: 11; J gene: TRBJ2-1; clone size: .; V gene: TRBV2; D gene: .; CDR3 DNA: TGTGCCAGCAGTTTAGGGGGTAAGCAGTTCTTC; CDR3 protein: CASSLGGKQFF
CDR3 length: 17; J gene: TRBJ2-7; clone size: .; V gene: TRBV23-1; D gene: .; CDR3 DNA: TGCGCCAGCAGTCAACCTCTGCATAACCCTCTAAACTACGAGCAGTACTTC; CDR3 protein: CASSQPLHNPLNYEQYF
CDR3 length: 17; J gene: TRBJ2-3; clone size: .; V gene: TRBV5-4; D gene: .; CDR3 DNA: TGTGCCAGCAGCTTGGCCGGGCGTGGCGGTAGCACAGATACGCAGTATTTT; CDR3 protein: CASSLAGRGGSTDTQYF
CDR3 length: 15; J gene: TRBJ2-1; clone size: .; V gene: TRBV5-1; D gene: TRBD2; CDR3 DNA: TGCGCCAGCAGCTATGGACTAGCGGGAGACAATGAGCAGTTCTTC; CDR3 protein: CASSYGLAGDNEQFF
CDR3 length: 19; J gene: TRBJ2-7; clone size: .; V gene: TRBV4-2; D gene: .; CDR3 DNA: TGTGCCAGCAGCCAAGCGGCTCTAGCGTCGGCTATTAGCTCCTACGAGCAGTACTTC; CDR3 protein: CASSQAALASAISSYEQYF
CDR3 length: 15; J gene: TRBJ1-4; clone size: .; V gene: TRBV7-9; D gene: TRBD1; CDR3 DNA: TGTGCCAGCAGCTATCCGGGACAGGGGAATGAAAAACTGTTTTTT; CDR3 protein: CASSYPGQGNEKLFF
CDR3 length: 16; J gene: TRBJ1-2; clone size: .; V gene: TRBV7-2; D gene: TRBD1; CDR3 DNA: TGTGCCAGCAGCCCCGGAGGGGGCGGGGGCCGCGAAGGCTACACCTTC; CDR3 protein: CASSPGGGGGREGYTF
CDR3 length: 14; J gene: TRBJ1-2; clone size: .; V gene: TRBV2; D gene: .; CDR3 DNA: TGTGCCAGCAGTGAATTGGGGCAGCGCTATGGCTACACCTTC; CDR3 protein: CASSELGQRYGYTF
CDR3 length: 17; J gene: TRBJ2-7; clone size: .; V gene: TRBV7-6; D gene: TRBD2; CDR3 DNA: TGTGCCAGCAGCTTAGTAGGGGCGGGAGCGGCTCTATACGAGCAGTACTTC; CDR3 protein: CASSLVGAGAALYEQYF
CDR3 length: 13; J gene: TRBJ2-3; clone size: .; V gene: TRBV7-6; D gene: .; CDR3 DNA: TGTGCCAGCAGCTTATCCGGGACCCCAACGCAGTATTTT; CDR3 protein: CASSLSGTPTQYF
CDR3 length: 13; J gene: TRBJ1-5; clone size: .; V gene: TRBV25-1; D gene: .; CDR3 DNA: TGTGCCAGCAGTATTGGGAAGAATCAGCCCCAGCATTTT; CDR3 protein: CASSIGKNQPQHF
CDR3 length: 14; J gene: TRBJ1-4; clone size: .; V gene: TRBV28; D gene: .; CDR3 DNA: TGTGCCAGCAGACTACAGGCCCGTAATGAAAAACTGTTTTTT; CDR3 protein: CASRLQARNEKLFF
CDR3 length: 18; J gene: TRBJ2-3; clone size: .; V gene: TRBV5-4; D gene: TRBD1; CDR3 DNA: TGTGCCAGCAGCTTCAGGACAGGGGTACTCGTCAGCACAGATACGCAGTATTTT; CDR3 protein: CASSFRTGVLVSTDTQYF
CDR3 length: 14; J gene: TRBJ1-2; clone size: .; V gene: TRBV19; D gene: .; CDR3 DNA: TGTGCCAGTACGCAGGGGTACGTTGGCTATGGCTACACCTTC; CDR3 protein: CASTQGYVGYGYTF
CDR3 length: 13; J gene: TRBJ1-2; clone size: .; V gene: TRBV6-1; D gene: .; CDR3 DNA: TGTGCCAGCAGTGACTGGGGGAACTATGGCTACACCTTC; CDR3 protein: CASSDWGNYGYTF
CDR3 length: 14; J gene: TRBJ2-3; clone size: .; V gene: TRBV2; D gene: TRBD2; CDR3 DNA: TGTGCCACCGGACTAGCGGGCGCCACAGATACGCAGTATTTT; CDR3 protein: CATGLAGATDTQYF
CDR3 length: 15; J gene: TRBJ2-1; clone size: .; V gene: TRBV7-2; D gene: .; CDR3 DNA: TGTGCCAGCAGCTGGGCCGTCGGGAGTGGAAATGAGCAGTTCTTC; CDR3 protein: CASSWAVGSGNEQFF
CDR3 length: 14; J gene: TRBJ1-1; clone size: .; V gene: TRBV6-5; D gene: .; CDR3 DNA: TGTGCCAGCAGTATCCACAGGGTTGACACTGAAGCTTTCTTT; CDR3 protein: CASSIHRVDTEAFF
CDR3 length: 15; J gene: TRBJ2-5; clone size: once; V gene: TRBV30; D gene: TRBD2; CDR3 DNA: TGTGCCTGGATGTGGCGGGAGGGAGCTGAAGAGACCCAGTACTTC; CDR3 protein: CAWMWREGAEETQYF
CDR3 length: 14; J gene: TRBJ2-7; clone size: .; V gene: TRBV7-8; D gene: .; CDR3 DNA: TGTGCCAGCAGCTTAGTGGGAGGAGTCTCCGAGCAGTACTTC; CDR3 protein: CASSLVGGVSEQYF